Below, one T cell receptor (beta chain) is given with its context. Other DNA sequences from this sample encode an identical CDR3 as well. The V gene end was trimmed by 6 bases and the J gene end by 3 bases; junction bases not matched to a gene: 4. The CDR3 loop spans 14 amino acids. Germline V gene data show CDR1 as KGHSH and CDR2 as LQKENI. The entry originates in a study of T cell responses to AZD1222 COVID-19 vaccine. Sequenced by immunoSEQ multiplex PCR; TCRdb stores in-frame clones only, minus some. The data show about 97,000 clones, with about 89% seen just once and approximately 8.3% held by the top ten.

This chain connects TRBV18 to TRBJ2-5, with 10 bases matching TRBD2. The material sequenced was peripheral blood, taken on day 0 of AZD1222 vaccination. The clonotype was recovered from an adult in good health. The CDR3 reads CASSPGLAEETQYF. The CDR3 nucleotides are TGTGCCAGCTCCCCCGGACTAGCGGAAGAGACCCAGTACTTC.